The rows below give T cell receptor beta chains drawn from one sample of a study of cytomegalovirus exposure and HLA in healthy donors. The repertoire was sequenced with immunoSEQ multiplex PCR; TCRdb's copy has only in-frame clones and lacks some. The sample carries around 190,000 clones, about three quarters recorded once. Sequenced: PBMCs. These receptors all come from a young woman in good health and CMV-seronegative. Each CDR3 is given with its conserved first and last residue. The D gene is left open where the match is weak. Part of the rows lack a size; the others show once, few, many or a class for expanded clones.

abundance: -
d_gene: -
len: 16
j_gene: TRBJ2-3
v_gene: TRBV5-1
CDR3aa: CASSLLALEGTDTQYF
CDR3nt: TGCGCCAGCAGCCTGCTGGCCCTCGAGGGCACAGATACGCAGTATTTT

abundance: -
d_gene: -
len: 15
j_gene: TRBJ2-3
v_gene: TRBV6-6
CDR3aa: CASSPPGLPPDTQYF
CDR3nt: TGTGCCAGCAGCCCGCCGGGACTCCCCCCAGATACGCAGTATTTT

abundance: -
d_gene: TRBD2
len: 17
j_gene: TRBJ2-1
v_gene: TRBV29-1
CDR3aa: CSVVPSSGRVSYNEQFF
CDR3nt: TGCAGCGTTGTCCCGTCTAGCGGGAGAGTTTCCTACAATGAGCAGTTCTTC

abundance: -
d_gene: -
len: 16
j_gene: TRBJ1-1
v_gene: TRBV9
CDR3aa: CASSFRGSLMNTEAFF
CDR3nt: TGTGCCAGCAGCTTCCGGGGGTCCCTTATGAACACTGAAGCTTTCTTT

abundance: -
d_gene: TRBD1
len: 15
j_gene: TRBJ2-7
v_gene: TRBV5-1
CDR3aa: CASSSRDRAFYEQYF
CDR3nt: TGCGCCAGCAGCTCCCGGGACAGAGCCTTTTACGAGCAGTACTTC

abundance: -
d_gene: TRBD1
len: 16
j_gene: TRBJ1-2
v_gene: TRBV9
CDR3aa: CASSVNPDRDYYGYTF
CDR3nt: TGTGCCAGCAGCGTTAACCCCGACAGGGACTACTATGGCTACACCTTC

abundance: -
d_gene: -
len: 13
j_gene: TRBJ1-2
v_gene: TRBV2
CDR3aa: CASSEGQTYGYTF
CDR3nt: TGTGCCAGCAGTGAGGGGCAAACCTATGGCTACACCTTC

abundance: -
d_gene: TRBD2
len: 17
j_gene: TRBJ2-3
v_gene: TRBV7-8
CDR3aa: CASSLAFTSGGADTQYF
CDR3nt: TGTGCCAGCAGCTTAGCGTTCACTAGCGGGGGCGCAGATACGCAGTATTTT

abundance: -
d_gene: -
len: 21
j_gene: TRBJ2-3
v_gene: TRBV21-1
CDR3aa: CASSNNPDNTGGISSTDTQYF
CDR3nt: TGTGCCAGCAGCAATAACCCGGACAACACGGGAGGCATTTCTAGCACAGATACGCAGTATTTT

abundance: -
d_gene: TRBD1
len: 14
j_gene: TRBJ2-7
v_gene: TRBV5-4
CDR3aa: CASSFGQGSYEQYF
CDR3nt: TGTGCCAGCAGCTTCGGACAGGGAAGCTACGAGCAGTACTTC

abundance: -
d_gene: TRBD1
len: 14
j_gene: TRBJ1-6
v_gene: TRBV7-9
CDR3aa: CASSRGQLDSPLHF
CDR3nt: TGTGCCAGCAGCCGGGGACAGTTGGATTCACCCCTCCACTTT

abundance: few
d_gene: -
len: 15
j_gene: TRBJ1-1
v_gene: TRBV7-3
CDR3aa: CASSGYKQGNTEAFF
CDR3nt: TGTGCCAGCAGCGGTTATAAACAGGGAAACACTGAAGCTTTCTTT

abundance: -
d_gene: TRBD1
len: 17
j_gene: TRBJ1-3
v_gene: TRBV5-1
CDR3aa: CASSLGDSLFSGNTIYF
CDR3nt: TGCGCCAGCAGCTTGGGGGACAGCCTCTTCTCTGGAAACACCATATATTTT

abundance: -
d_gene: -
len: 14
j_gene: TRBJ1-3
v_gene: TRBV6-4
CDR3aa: CASPRDKPGNTIYF
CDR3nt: TGTGCCAGCCCACGGGACAAACCTGGAAACACCATATATTTT

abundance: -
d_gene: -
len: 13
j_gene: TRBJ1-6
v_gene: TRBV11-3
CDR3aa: CASSIERNSPLHF
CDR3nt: TGTGCCAGCAGCATAGAGAGAAATTCACCCCTCCACTTT

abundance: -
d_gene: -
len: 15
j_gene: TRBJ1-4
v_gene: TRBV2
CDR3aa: CASSARTGEGEKLFF
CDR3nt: TGTGCCAGCAGTGCCCGGACCGGGGAGGGTGAAAAACTGTTTTTT

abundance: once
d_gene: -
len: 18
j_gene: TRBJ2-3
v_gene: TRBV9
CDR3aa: CASSATIGGAESWDTQYF
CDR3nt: TGTGCCAGCAGCGCAACAATCGGCGGGGCGGAATCATGGGATACGCAGTATTTT

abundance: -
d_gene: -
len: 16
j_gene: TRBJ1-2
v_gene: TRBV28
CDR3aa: CASRLTRQGSNYGYTF
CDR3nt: TGTGCCAGCAGGCTAACTCGGCAGGGGTCTAACTATGGCTACACCTTC

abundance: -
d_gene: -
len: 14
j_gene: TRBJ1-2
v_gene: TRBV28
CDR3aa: CASSESGGNYGYTF
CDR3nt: TGTGCCAGCAGCGAATCCGGCGGAAACTATGGCTACACCTTC

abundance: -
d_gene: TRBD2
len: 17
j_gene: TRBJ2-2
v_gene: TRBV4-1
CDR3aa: CASSQDTAGLVVGELFF
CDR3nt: TGCGCCAGCAGCCAAGATACGGCGGGACTAGTTGTTGGGGAGCTGTTTTTT

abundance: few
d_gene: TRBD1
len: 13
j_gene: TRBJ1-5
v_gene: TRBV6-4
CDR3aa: CASSGDSSQPQHF
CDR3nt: TGTGCCAGCAGTGGGGACAGCAGTCAGCCCCAGCATTTT

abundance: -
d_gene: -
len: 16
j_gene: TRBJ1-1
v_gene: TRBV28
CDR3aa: CASSPPRGQVNTEAFF
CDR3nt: TGTGCCAGCAGTCCCCCCCGCGGGCAGGTTAACACTGAAGCTTTCTTT

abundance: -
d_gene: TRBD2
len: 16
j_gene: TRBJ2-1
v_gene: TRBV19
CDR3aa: CASSRTSGPPYNEQFF
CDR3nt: TGTGCCAGTAGTAGAACTAGCGGGCCTCCCTACAATGAGCAGTTCTTC

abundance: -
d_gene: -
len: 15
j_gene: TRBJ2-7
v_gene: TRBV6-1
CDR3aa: CASSEPGSSSYEQYF
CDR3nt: TGTGCCAGCAGTGAACCGGGATCGAGCTCCTACGAGCAGTACTTT

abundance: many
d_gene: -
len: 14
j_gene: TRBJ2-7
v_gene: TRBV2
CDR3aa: CASRRSGLSYEQYF
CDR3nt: TGTGCCAGCAGGAGGAGCGGGCTGTCCTACGAGCAGTACTTC

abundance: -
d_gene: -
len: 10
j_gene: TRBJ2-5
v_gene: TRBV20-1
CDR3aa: CSAVRETQYF
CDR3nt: TGCAGTGCTGTCAGGGAGACCCAGTACTTC

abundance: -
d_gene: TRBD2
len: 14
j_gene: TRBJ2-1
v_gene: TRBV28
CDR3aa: CASRPGGAYNEQFF
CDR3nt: TGTGCCAGCAGGCCTGGGGGGGCCTACAATGAGCAGTTCTTC

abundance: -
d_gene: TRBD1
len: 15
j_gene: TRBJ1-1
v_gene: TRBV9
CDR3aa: CASSRPDRARTEAFF
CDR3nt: TGTGCCAGCAGCCGTCCCGACAGGGCGAGAACTGAAGCTTTCTTT

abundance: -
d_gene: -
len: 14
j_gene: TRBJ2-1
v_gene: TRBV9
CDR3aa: CASSVTQPQDEQFF
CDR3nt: TGTGCCAGCAGCGTTACACAGCCCCAGGATGAGCAGTTCTTC

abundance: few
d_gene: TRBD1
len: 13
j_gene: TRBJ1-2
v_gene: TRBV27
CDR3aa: CASSQQGLAGYTF
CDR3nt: TGTGCCAGCAGTCAACAGGGGTTGGCTGGCTACACCTTC

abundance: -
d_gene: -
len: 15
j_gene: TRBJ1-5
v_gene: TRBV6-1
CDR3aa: CASSEALQGSQPQHF
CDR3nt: TGTGCCAGCAGTGAAGCGCTGCAGGGGAGTCAGCCCCAGCATTTT

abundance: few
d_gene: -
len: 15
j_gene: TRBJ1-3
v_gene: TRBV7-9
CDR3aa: CASSADVLSGNSIYF
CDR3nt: TGTGCCAGCAGCGCGGATGTCCTCTCTGGAAACTCCATATATTTT

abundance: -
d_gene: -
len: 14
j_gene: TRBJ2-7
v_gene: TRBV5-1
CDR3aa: CASSSLGHSYEQYF
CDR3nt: TGCGCCAGCAGCTCTTTGGGACACTCCTACGAGCAGTACTTC

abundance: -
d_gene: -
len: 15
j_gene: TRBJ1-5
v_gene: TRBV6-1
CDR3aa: CASSANRGGHQPQHF
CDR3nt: TGTGCCAGCAGTGCCAATCGGGGGGGGCATCAGCCCCAGCATTTT

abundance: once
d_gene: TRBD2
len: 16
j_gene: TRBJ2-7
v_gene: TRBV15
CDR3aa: CATSTLSGRADNEQYF
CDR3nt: TGTGCCACCAGCACCCTTAGCGGGAGGGCCGATAACGAGCAGTACTTC

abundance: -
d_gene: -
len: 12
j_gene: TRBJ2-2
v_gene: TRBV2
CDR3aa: CASRRFTGELFF
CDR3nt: TGTGCCAGCCGGAGATTTACCGGGGAGCTGTTTTTT

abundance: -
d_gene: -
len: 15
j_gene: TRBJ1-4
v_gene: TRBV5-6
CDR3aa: CASPGWRPTNEKLFF
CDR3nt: TGTGCCAGCCCAGGGTGGAGACCAACTAATGAAAAACTGTTTTTT

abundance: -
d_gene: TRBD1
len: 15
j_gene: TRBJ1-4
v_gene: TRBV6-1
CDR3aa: CASSEGQGRTEKLFF
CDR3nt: TGTGCCAGCAGTGAAGGACAGGGAAGGACTGAAAAACTGTTTTTT

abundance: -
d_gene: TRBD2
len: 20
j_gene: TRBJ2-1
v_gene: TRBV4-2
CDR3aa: CASSRTKISRLAGSYNEQFF
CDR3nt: TGTGCCAGCAGCCGGACTAAGATTTCAAGGCTAGCGGGCTCCTACAATGAGCAGTTCTTC

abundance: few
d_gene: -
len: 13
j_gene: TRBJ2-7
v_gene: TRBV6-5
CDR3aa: CASSHEASYEQYF
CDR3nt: TGTGCCAGCAGTCACGAGGCCTCCTACGAGCAGTACTTC

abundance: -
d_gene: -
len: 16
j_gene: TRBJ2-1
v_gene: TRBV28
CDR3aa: CASSLSSTGSYNEQFF
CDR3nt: TGTGCCAGCAGTTTATCTTCTACCGGCTCCTACAATGAGCAGTTCTTC

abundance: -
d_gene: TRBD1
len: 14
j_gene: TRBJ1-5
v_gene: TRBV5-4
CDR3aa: CASSLSGGDQPQHF
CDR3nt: TGTGCCAGCAGCTTGTCAGGGGGTGATCAGCCCCAGCATTTT

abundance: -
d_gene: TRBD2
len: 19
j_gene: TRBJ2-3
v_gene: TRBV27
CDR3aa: CASSLLALGSGRKRDTQYF
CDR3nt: TGTGCCAGCAGTTTACTCGCTCTGGGGAGCGGGAGGAAGAGGGATACGCAGTATTTT

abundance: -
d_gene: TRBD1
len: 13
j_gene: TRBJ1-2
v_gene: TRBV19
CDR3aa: CASRAGGNYGYTF
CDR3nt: TGTGCCAGTAGAGCAGGGGGTAACTATGGCTACACCTTC

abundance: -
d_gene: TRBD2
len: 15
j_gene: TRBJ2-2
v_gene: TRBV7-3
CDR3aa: CASSLSTSQAGELFF
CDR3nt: TGTGCCAGCAGCTTATCGACTAGCCAAGCCGGGGAGCTGTTTTTT

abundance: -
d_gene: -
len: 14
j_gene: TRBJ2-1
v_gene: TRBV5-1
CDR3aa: CASKQGQGSYEQFF
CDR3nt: TGCGCCAGCAAGCAGGGGCAGGGTAGCTATGAGCAGTTCTTC

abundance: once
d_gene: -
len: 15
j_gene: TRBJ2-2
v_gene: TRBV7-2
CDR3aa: CASSLGRANTGELFF
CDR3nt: TGTGCCAGCAGCTTGGGGAGAGCGAACACCGGGGAGCTGTTTTTT

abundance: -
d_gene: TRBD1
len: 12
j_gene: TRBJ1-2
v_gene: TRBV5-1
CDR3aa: CASRTGEDGYTF
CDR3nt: TGCGCCAGTCGAACAGGGGAGGATGGCTACACCTTC

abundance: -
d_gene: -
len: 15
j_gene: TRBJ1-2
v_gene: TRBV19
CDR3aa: CASSIEAGEFYGYTF
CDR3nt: TGTGCCAGTAGTATAGAAGCAGGGGAGTTTTATGGCTACACCTTC